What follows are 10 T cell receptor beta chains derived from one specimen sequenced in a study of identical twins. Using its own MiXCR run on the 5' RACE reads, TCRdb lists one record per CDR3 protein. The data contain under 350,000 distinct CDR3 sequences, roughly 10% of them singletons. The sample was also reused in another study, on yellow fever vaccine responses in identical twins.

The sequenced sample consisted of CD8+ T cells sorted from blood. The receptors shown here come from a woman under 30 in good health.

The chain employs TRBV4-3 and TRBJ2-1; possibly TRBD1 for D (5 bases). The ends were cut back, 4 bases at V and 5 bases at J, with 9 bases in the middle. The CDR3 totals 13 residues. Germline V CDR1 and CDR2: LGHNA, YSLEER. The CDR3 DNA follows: TGCGCCAGCAGCCTTGGGGCTCACAATGAGCAGTTCTTC. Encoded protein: CASSLGAHNEQFF.

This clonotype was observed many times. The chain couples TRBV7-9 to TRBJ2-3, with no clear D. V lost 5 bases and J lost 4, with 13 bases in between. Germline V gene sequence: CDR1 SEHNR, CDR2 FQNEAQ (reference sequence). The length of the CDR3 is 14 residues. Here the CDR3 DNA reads TGTGCCAGCAGCCAAAAGGGTTCCGCAGATACGCAGTATTTT. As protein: CASSQKGSADTQYF.

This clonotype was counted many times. CDR3 loop: CAISGDNRGDQPQHF. CDR3 nucleotide sequence: TGTGCCATCAGTGGGGACAACCGGGGGGATCAGCCCCAGCATTTT. The rearrangement links TRBV10-3 to TRBJ1-5, with D maybe TRBD1 (6 bases). The CDR3 is made up of 15 amino acids. Germline-derived CDR1 and CDR2 are ENHRY and SYGVKD. Trimming took 4 bases from V and 5 from J, leaving 15 bases between them.

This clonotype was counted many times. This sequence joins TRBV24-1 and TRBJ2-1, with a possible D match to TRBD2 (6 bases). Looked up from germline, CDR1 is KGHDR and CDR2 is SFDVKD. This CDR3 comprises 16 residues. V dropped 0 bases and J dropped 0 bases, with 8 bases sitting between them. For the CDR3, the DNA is TGTGCCACCAGTGATTTGCTAGCGAGCTCCTACAATGAGCAGTTCTTC. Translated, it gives CATSDLLASSYNEQFF.

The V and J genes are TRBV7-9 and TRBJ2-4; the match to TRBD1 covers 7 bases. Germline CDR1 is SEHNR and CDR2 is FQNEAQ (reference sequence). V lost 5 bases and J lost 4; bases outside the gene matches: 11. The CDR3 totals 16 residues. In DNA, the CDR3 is TGTGCCAGCAGCGAAACCGTCGGGACAGAGAAAAACATTCAGTACTTC. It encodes CASSETVGTEKNIQYF.

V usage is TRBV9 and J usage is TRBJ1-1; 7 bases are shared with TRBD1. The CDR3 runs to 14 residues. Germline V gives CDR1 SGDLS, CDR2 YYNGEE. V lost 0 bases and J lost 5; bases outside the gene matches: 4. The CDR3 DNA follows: TGTGCCAGCAGCGTAGGAACAGGGGCTACTGAAGCTTTCTTT. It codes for CASSVGTGATEAFF.

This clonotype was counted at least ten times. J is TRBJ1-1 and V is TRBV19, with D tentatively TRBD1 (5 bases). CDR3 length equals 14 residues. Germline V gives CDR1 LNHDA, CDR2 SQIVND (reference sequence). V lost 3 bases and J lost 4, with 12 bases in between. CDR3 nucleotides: TGTGCCAGTAGTATGAGTCCGGGGGGCACTGAAGCTTTCTTT. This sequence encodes CASSMSPGGTEAFF. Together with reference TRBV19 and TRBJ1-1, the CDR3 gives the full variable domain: DGGITQSPKYLFRKEGQNVTLSCEQNLNHDAMYWYRQDPGQGLRLIYYSQIVNDFQKGDIAEGYSVSREKKESFPLTVTSAQKNPTAFYLCASSMSPGGTEAFFGQGTRLTVV.

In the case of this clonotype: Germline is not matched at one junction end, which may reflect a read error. The CDR3 spells CATSDPSSYEHYF. CDR3 DNA sequence: TGTGCCACCAGTGACCCCTCATCCTACGAGCATTACTTC. The chain recombines TRBV24-1 with TRBJ2-7; no firm D call. The CDR3 is 13 residues long. Germline V CDR1 and CDR2: KGHDR, SFDVKD.

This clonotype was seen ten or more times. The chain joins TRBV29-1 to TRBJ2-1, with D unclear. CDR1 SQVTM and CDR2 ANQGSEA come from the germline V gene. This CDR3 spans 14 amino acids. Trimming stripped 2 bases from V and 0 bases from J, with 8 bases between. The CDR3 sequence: CSVEPILSYNEQFF. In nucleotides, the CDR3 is TGCAGCGTTGAACCGATCCTCTCCTACAATGAGCAGTTCTTC.

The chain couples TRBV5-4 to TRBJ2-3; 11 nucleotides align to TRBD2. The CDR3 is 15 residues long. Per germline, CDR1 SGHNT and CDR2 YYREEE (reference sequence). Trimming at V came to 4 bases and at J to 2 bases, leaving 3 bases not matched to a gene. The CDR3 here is CASSRGLAATDTQYF. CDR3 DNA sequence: TGTGCCAGCAGCCGGGGACTAGCGGCCACAGATACGCAGTATTTT.